The rows below give T cell receptor beta chains drawn from one sample of a study of T cell repertoires in aging, cancer and after chemotherapy. MiXCR, run by TCRdb on the multiplex PCR reads, gives a single entry per CDR3 protein. The sample includes 6,000 or so distinct CDR3 sequences, around a quarter seen only once; the top ten take about 8.8%. Material: blood. Receptors originate from a human donor in good health. The CDR3 runs from the conserved cysteine through the conserved F or W. The order of the fields is CDR3 protein, CDR3 DNA, D gene, clone size, V gene, J gene. A D gene is named only where the DNA matches it firmly. Size is stated for part of the rows, as once, few or many counts, or as a class when the clone is expanded.

CASSKGTEGLAKNIQYF	TGTGCCAGCAGCAAAGGCACGGAAGGGCTAGCCAAAAACATTCAGTACTTC	NA	few	TRBV21-1	TRBJ2-4
CASSVEAGTYEQYF	TGTGCCAGCAGCGTAGAGGCAGGAACCTACGAGCAGTACTTC	NA	NA	TRBV9	TRBJ2-7
CASSATGAVTLHF	TGTGCCAGCAGTGCTACAGGGGCTGTGACCCTCCACTTT	TRBD1	many	TRBV25-1	TRBJ1-6
CASSWGGRTGEQYF	TGTGCCAGCAGCTGGGGGGGCCGCACCGGGGAGCAGTACTTC	NA	NA	TRBV7-2	TRBJ2-7
CASSVIWTDNEQFF	TGTGCCAGCAGCGTAATCTGGACAGACAATGAGCAGTTCTTC	NA	NA	TRBV9	TRBJ2-1
CASCLCERGTDTQYF	TGTGCCAGCTGTCTCTGCGAGAGGGGGACAGATACGCAGTATTTT	NA	NA	TRBV12-3/TRBV12-4	TRBJ2-3
CASSPVRGAPNTEAFF	TGTGCCAGCTCACCAGTTCGGGGGGCCCCGAACACTGAAGCTTTCTTT	NA	NA	TRBV18	TRBJ1-1
CASSWTGDNEKLFF	TGTGCCAGTAGTTGGACAGGCGATAATGAAAAACTGTTTTTT	TRBD1	medium-sized	TRBV19	TRBJ1-4
CASSPGGLIGYTF	TGTGCCAGCAGCCCGGGGGGCCTGATTGGCTACACCTTC	NA	medium-sized	TRBV7-3	TRBJ1-2
CASSWGAGNTEAFF	TGTGCCAGCAGTTGGGGCGCGGGGAACACTGAAGCTTTCTTT	NA	medium-sized	TRBV6-5	TRBJ1-1
CASSKRGWTDTQYF	TGTGCCAGCAGCAAGCGGGGGTGGACAGATACGCAGTATTTT	TRBD2	medium-sized	TRBV6-4	TRBJ2-3
CASSFGQGDGYTF	TGTGCCAGCAGCTTCGGACAGGGCGATGGCTACACCTTC	TRBD1	medium-sized	TRBV6-6	TRBJ1-2
CASSLTRVTAWNTEAFF	TGTGCCAGTAGTTTAACTAGGGTAACGGCATGGAACACTGAAGCTTTCTTT	NA	medium-sized	TRBV19	TRBJ1-1
CSVERTGSSYEQYF	TGCAGCGTTGAAAGGACAGGGAGCTCCTACGAGCAGTACTTC	TRBD1	medium-sized	TRBV29-1	TRBJ2-7
CASRRDTYGYTF	TGTGCCAGCAGGAGGGACACCTATGGCTACACCTTC	NA	few	TRBV2	TRBJ1-2
CASSHFGDLTGNTIYF	TGTGCCAGCAGTCATTTTGGGGACCTTACTGGAAACACCATATATTTT	NA	medium-sized	TRBV12-3/TRBV12-4	TRBJ1-3
CSVGTGLYEQYF	TGCAGCGTTGGGACAGGTCTGTACGAGCAGTACTTC	TRBD1	NA	TRBV29-1	TRBJ2-7
CASSLSAATYEQYF	TGTGCCAGCAGTTTATCCGCGGCTACCTACGAGCAGTACTTC	NA	medium-sized	TRBV12-3/TRBV12-4	TRBJ2-7
CASSPAISHEQYF	TGTGCCAGCTCACCGGCTATTTCCCACGAGCAGTACTTC	NA	medium-sized	TRBV18	TRBJ2-7
CSARASGQGRTYSNQPQHF	TGCAGTGCTAGAGCTTCGGGACAGGGGCGAACCTATAGCAATCAGCCCCAGCATTTT	TRBD1	medium-sized	TRBV20-1	TRBJ1-5
CASSLGGSFGYTF	TGTGCCAGCAGCTTGGGAGGGAGCTTCGGCTACACCTTC	NA	medium-sized	TRBV5-4	TRBJ1-2
CASSPEGTGIGETQYF	TGTGCCAGCAGCCCCGAAGGGACAGGAATAGGAGAGACCCAGTACTTC	TRBD1	few	TRBV7-6	TRBJ2-5
CSAGGGSTDTQYF	TGCAGTGCAGGCGGGGGTAGCACAGATACGCAGTATTTT	TRBD2	NA	TRBV20-1	TRBJ2-3
CASSVEGLAGGADTQYF	TGTGCCAGCAGCGTAGAGGGTCTAGCGGGAGGGGCAGATACGCAGTATTTT	TRBD2	once	TRBV6-5	TRBJ2-3
CSAARVAGVTGELFF	TGCAGTGCTGCCAGAGTGGCGGGAGTTACCGGGGAGCTGTTTTTT	TRBD2	medium-sized	TRBV20-1	TRBJ2-2
CASSLPGTGQETQYF	TGTGCCAGCAGTCTACCTGGGACAGGGCAAGAGACCCAGTACTTC	TRBD1	few	TRBV6-5	TRBJ2-5
CASSLPVLADYNEQFF	TGCGCCAGCAGCTTGCCCGTCCTAGCGGATTACAATGAGCAGTTCTTC	TRBD2	once	TRBV5-1	TRBJ2-1
CASSTDGGISPLHF	TGTGCCAGCTCAACGGACGGGGGAATTTCACCCCTCCACTTT	NA	medium-sized	TRBV18	TRBJ1-6
CASSPPGQGLYGYTF	TGTGCCAGCAGTCCCCCGGGACAGGGACTCTATGGCTACACCTTC	TRBD1	NA	TRBV6-2/TRBV6-3	TRBJ1-2
CSARGNRPNTEAFF	TGCAGTGCTAGAGGAAACAGGCCGAACACTGAAGCTTTCTTT	NA	medium-sized	TRBV20-1	TRBJ1-1
CSVEASGSLNEQFF	TGCAGCGTGGAAGCCAGCGGGAGCCTCAATGAGCAGTTCTTC	TRBD2	medium-sized	TRBV29-1	TRBJ2-1
CASSLRGTGVGEQFF	TGTGCCAGCAGCTTGCGAGGGACAGGGGTTGGCGAGCAGTTCTTC	TRBD1	NA	TRBV5-4	TRBJ2-1
CASSLGASRSTDTQYF	TGTGCCAGCAGCTTAGGGGCTAGCCGTAGCACAGATACGCAGTATTTT	NA	NA	TRBV7-9	TRBJ2-3
CASSASGTGIRDTQYF	TGTGCCAGCAGTGCGTCCGGGACAGGGATCAGAGATACGCAGTATTTT	TRBD1	NA	TRBV6-1	TRBJ2-3
CASSYLTGSGTEAFF	TGTGCCAGCAGTTACCTGACAGGGAGTGGCACTGAAGCTTTCTTT	TRBD1	medium-sized	TRBV6-5	TRBJ1-1
CASRPGTGWADTQYF	TGTGCCAGTCGGCCCGGGACAGGGTGGGCAGATACGCAGTATTTT	TRBD1	medium-sized	TRBV6-2/TRBV6-3	TRBJ2-3
CASRPGVSSYNSPLHF	TGTGCCAGCAGGCCGGGGGTGAGCTCCTATAATTCACCCCTCCACTTT	NA	medium-sized	TRBV27	TRBJ1-6
CAFSLSADTQYF	TGTGCCTTTAGTCTAAGCGCAGATACGCAGTATTTT	NA	NA	TRBV30	TRBJ2-3
CSGAGTGVLRDGYTF	TGCAGCGGGGCCGGGACAGGGGTCCTAAGGGATGGCTACACCTTC	TRBD1	NA	TRBV29-1	TRBJ1-2
CASSPGLAAINEQFF	TGCGCCAGCAGCCCCGGACTAGCGGCGATCAATGAGCAGTTCTTC	TRBD2	few	TRBV5-1	TRBJ2-1
CASRPGTYGNTIYF	TGCGCCAGCAGACCCGGGACATATGGAAACACCATATATTTT	NA	medium-sized	TRBV10-2	TRBJ1-3
CATSRGGPLSRGYTF	TGTGCCACCAGCAGAGGTGGCCCGCTAAGTCGTGGCTACACCTTC	NA	medium-sized	TRBV15	TRBJ1-2
CASSLSTTPENTEAFF	TGTGCCAGCAGTTTATCCACGACACCCGAGAACACTGAAGCTTTCTTT	NA	medium-sized	TRBV27	TRBJ1-1
CASSSQPMGTDTQYF	TGTGCCAGCAGTTCTCAACCGATGGGCACAGATACGCAGTATTTT	NA	medium-sized	TRBV6-5	TRBJ2-3
CAISESGSDEQYF	TGTGCCATCAGTGAGTCAGGGAGCGACGAGCAGTACTTC	NA	medium-sized	TRBV10-3	TRBJ2-7
CASSPQGGNTEAFF	TGTGCCAGCAGTCCGCAGGGGGGTAACACTGAAGCTTTCTTT	TRBD1	medium-sized	TRBV6-1	TRBJ1-1
CASSLKGAGANVLTF	TGTGCCAGCAGCTTGAAGGGGGCTGGGGCCAACGTCCTGACTTTC	NA	medium-sized	TRBV11-2	TRBJ2-6
CTSSLDSLLAGASDTQYF	TGTACCAGCAGCTTAGATTCGTTACTAGCGGGAGCCTCAGATACGCAGTATTTT	TRBD2	NA	TRBV11-1	TRBJ2-3
CASTPWGGNSNQPQHF	TGTGCCAGCACACCTTGGGGGGGCAATAGCAATCAGCCCCAGCATTTT	NA	many	TRBV7-2	TRBJ1-5
CASSPGLAGELGGELFF	TGTGCCAGCAGCCCGGGACTAGCGGGGGAATTAGGCGGGGAGCTGTTTTTT	TRBD2	NA	TRBV28	TRBJ2-2
CAISERADYGYTF	TGTGCCATCAGTGAGAGGGCAGACTATGGCTACACCTTC	NA	medium-sized	TRBV10-3	TRBJ1-2
CASSPLLGYTF	TGTGCCAGCAGTCCCCTCCTGGGCTACACCTTC	NA	NA	TRBV2	TRBJ1-2